The 10 T cell receptor beta chains listed next were all sequenced from one sample in a study of blood T cell repertoires in COVID-19. Assay: immunoSEQ multiplex PCR; the TCRdb copy retains only in-frame clones and omits some. The sample consists of tens of thousands of clones, roughly 92% of them appearing once. Material for sequencing was peripheral blood. The receptors were sampled from a human donor in a cohort sampled during active COVID-19.

The V gene is TRBV28, the J gene TRBJ1-5; D is ambiguous. The length of the CDR3 is 17 residues. Germline V gives CDR1 MDHEN, CDR2 SYDVKM. Trimming cost V 7 bases and J 5 bases, with 24 bases left between them. The CDR3 DNA is TGTGCCAGCACCATTTCTGGATTGGGCCAGAAGCATCAGCCCCAGCATTTT. This encodes CASTISGLGQKHQPQHF.

The chain carries TRBV5-6 and TRBJ2-7; 9 bases fit TRBD2. Germline values: CDR1 SGHDT, CDR2 YYEEEE. This CDR3 region has 14 residues. V was clipped by 4 bases and J by 3 bases; unmatched bases: 5. For the CDR3, the DNA is TGTGCCAGCAGCCAGACTAGCGGCAACTACGAGCAGTACTTC. The encoded protein is CASSQTSGNYEQYF.

The genes are TRBV7-9 and TRBJ1-3; D gene uncertain. The CDR3 contains 13 residues. V was clipped by 1 base and J by 4 bases, with 5 bases between them. Germline V gene data show CDR1 as SEHNR and CDR2 as FQNEAQ (reference sequence). CDR3 sequence: CASSLEQGNTIYF. The CDR3 nucleotides read TGTGCCAGCAGCTTAGAACAGGGAAACACCATATATTTT.

This rearrangement joins TRBV9 to TRBJ2-5; D perhaps matches TRBD2 (6 bases). V lost 0 bases to trimming and J lost 7 bases, with 25 bases between them. There are 18 residues in the CDR3. CDR1 SGDLS and CDR2 YYNGEE come from the germline V gene. The CDR3 here is CASSVDGSLFGELVTQYF. The CDR3, as DNA: TGTGCCAGCAGCGTAGACGGGAGTCTGTTTGGGGAACTGGTGACCCAGTACTTC.

The V and J genes are TRBV13 and TRBJ2-7; D is possibly TRBD2 (6 bases). The CDR3 sequence is 14 residues long. Trimming stripped 3 bases from V and 0 bases from J, with 9 bases between. Germline V gene sequence: CDR1 PRHDT, CDR2 FYEKMQ (reference sequence). CDR3: CASSLGRYSYEQYF. CDR3 DNA: TGTGCCAGCAGCTTGGGGAGGTACTCCTACGAGCAGTACTTC.

The rearrangement joins TRBV28 to TRBJ2-3; D is unclear. Germline V lookup: CDR1 MDHEN, CDR2 SYDVKM. Between the trimmed V and J ends, which lost 6 bases and 5 bases, there was a span of 12 bases. CDR3 length equals 13 residues. The CDR3 nucleotides are TGTGCCAGCAGCGATCCCGTCAGAGATACGCAGTATTTT. It is translated as CASSDPVRDTQYF. Using reference TRBV28 and TRBJ2-3 for the parts outside the CDR3, the full variable domain is DVKVTQSSRYLVKRTGEKVFLECVQDMDHENMFWYRQDPGLGLRLIYFSYDVKMKEKGDIPEGYSVSREKKERFSLILESASTNQTSMYLCASSDPVRDTQYFGPGTRLTVL.

This clone has just one count. The rearrangement joins TRBV14 to TRBJ1-5, with D possibly being TRBD1 (5 bases). Between the trimmed V and J ends, which lost 3 bases and 7 bases, there was a span of 16 bases. The CDR3 contains 15 residues. Germline V lookup: CDR1 SGHDN, CDR2 FVKESK. As DNA, the CDR3 is TGTGCCAGCAGCCAGGGGGGTCTAGCAGGGCAGCCCCAGCATTTT. Its protein product is CASSQGGLAGQPQHF.

The rearrangement links TRBV3-1 (or the pseudogene TRBV3-2) to TRBJ2-3, with TRBD2 matching 12 bases. This CDR3 is built from 17 residues. J gave up 6 bases and V 3 bases, and 10 bases lay outside the gene matches. In germline, CDR1 is LGHDT, CDR2 YNNKEL (reference sequence). In nucleotides, the CDR3 is TGTGCCAGCAGCCAGACCAGACGGACTAGCGGGGCGGATACGCAGTATTTT. Its protein product is CASSQTRRTSGADTQYF.

The rearrangement links TRBV7-2 to TRBJ1-2; 9 positions agree with TRBD1. V trimming: 3 bases; J trimming: 4 bases; junction bases outside the gene matches: 6. The CDR3 spans 15 residues. Germline lookup yields CDR1 SGHTA and CDR2 FQGNSA. The CDR3 sequence is CASSFGDRDGYGYTF. CDR3 nucleotide sequence: TGTGCCAGCAGCTTTGGGGACAGGGATGGCTATGGCTACACCTTC. The full variable domain, completed using reference TRBV7-2 and TRBJ1-2, is GAGVSQSPSNKVTEKGKDVELRCDPISGHTALYWYRQSLGQGLEFLIYFQGNSAPDKSGLPSDRFSAERTGGSVSTLTIQRTQQEDSAVYLCASSFGDRDGYGYTFGSGTRLTVV.

This clone appeared once. The V and J genes are TRBV7-2 and TRBJ2-1; D is ambiguous. V was trimmed by 1 base and J by 10 bases, leaving 14 bases between them. CDR1 is SGHTA and CDR2 is FQGNSA in the germline V gene. CDR3 length: 14 amino acids. CDR3 nucleotide sequence: TGTGCCAGCAGCTTAGGTGCGGTCGCGATCGAGCAGTTCTTC. The encoded protein is CASSLGAVAIEQFF. Supplemented by reference TRBV7-2 and TRBJ2-1, the full variable domain reads GAGVSQSPSNKVTEKGKDVELRCDPISGHTALYWYRQSLGQGLEFLIYFQGNSAPDKSGLPSDRFSAERTGGSVSTLTIQRTQQEDSAVYLCASSLGAVAIEQFFGPGTRLTVL.